These 27 T cell receptor beta chains share one sample of origin, sequenced in a study of blood T cell repertoires in COVID-19. Profiling relied on immunoSEQ multiplex PCR, and the TCRdb table lists in-frame clones only, not all of them. The table includes some 270,000 clones, roughly 90% detected once. Sample: PBMCs or T cells enriched from blood (not recorded which). All receptors come from a man aged 40-50 years who had been exposed to COVID-19.

This sequence joins TRBV25-1 and TRBJ1-1, with D possibly matching TRBD1 (5 bases). Germline V CDR1 and CDR2: MGHDK, SYGVNS. Between the trimmed V and J ends, which lost 4 bases and 4 bases, there was a span of 10 bases. The CDR3 loop spans 13 amino acids. As DNA, the CDR3 is TGTGCCAGCAGTGCCGCCGGGGGCACTGAAGCTTTCTTT. Protein sequence: CASSAAGGTEAFF. Full variable domain (outside the CDR3, taken from reference TRBV25-1 and TRBJ1-1): EADIYQTPRYLVIGTGKKITLECSQTMGHDKMYWYQQDPGMELHLIHYSYGVNSTEKGDLSSESTVSRIRTEHFPLTLESARPSHTSQYLCASSAAGGTEAFFGQGTRLTVV.

The chain recombines TRBV28 with TRBJ2-7; the D gene is possibly TRBD2 (5 bases). Germline lookup yields CDR1 MDHEN and CDR2 SYDVKM. V was shortened by 6 bases and J by 2 bases, with 8 bases between the two germline ends. The CDR3 extends over 12 amino acids. This CDR3 is CASSSAAYEQYF. For the CDR3, the DNA is TGTGCCAGCAGCTCAGCGGCCTACGAGCAGTACTTC.

The chain is built from TRBV2 and TRBJ1-3; D perhaps matches TRBD1 (6 bases). The CDR3 has 15 residues. Germline V gene data show CDR1 as SNHLY and CDR2 as FYNNEI. V lost 4 bases, J lost 0 bases, and 10 bases lay in between. The CDR3 DNA sequence: TGTGCCAGCAGTGCAGACAGGTACTCTGGAAACACCATATATTTT. Translation: CASSADRYSGNTIYF.

The chain combines TRBV12-5 with TRBJ2-1; 11 positions match TRBD2. The V gene end was trimmed by 3 bases and the J gene end by 6 bases; junction bases not matched to a gene: 7. Per germline, CDR1 LGHNT and CDR2 FRNRAP. CDR3 length: 16 residues. The CDR3 reads CASGLLAGDPFNEQFF. The CDR3 nucleotides read TGTGCTAGTGGTTTACTAGCGGGGGACCCCTTCAATGAGCAGTTCTTC.

This chain links TRBV9 with TRBJ1-1; D perhaps matches TRBD1 (5 bases). V was pared by 0 bases and J by 6 bases, with 9 bases between. The CDR3 is 13 amino acids. The germline CDR1 and CDR2 sequences are SGDLS and YYNGEE. CDR3 DNA sequence: TGTGCCAGCAGCGTAGAGGCAGGGCCTGAAGCTTTCTTT. As protein: CASSVEAGPEAFF.

This clone was detected only once. The chain recombines TRBV30 with TRBJ2-7, with a tentative D call TRBD2 (5 bases). The V gene lost 2 bases and the J gene lost 3 bases, with 11 bases spanning the gap. The V gene's germline CDR1 is GTSNPN and CDR2 SVGIG (reference sequence). There are 13 residues in the CDR3. CDR3 loop: CAWSHTSGYEQYF. The CDR3 nucleotides read TGTGCCTGGAGTCACACAAGCGGCTACGAGCAGTACTTC.

The chain has TRBV10-1 and TRBJ2-7; TRBD1 matches 9 bases. The CDR3 spans 14 residues. CDR1 is WNHNN and CDR2 is SYGVQD in the germline V gene (reference sequence). Unmatched junction bases numbered 6, after V lost 4 bases and J lost 5 bases. CDR3: CASSGEQGADEQYF. CDR3 coding DNA: TGCGCCAGCAGTGGGGAACAGGGGGCTGACGAGCAGTACTTC.

The chain recombines TRBV18 with TRBJ2-1, with D unclear. CDR1 is KGHSH and CDR2 is LQKENI in the germline V gene. The CDR3 has 16 residues. Trimming took off 3 bases at V and 4 bases at J, with 16 bases between the two ends. CDR3 residues: CASSPPAERDYNEQFF. The DNA for the CDR3 is TGTGCCAGCTCACCGCCGGCGGAACGAGATTACAATGAGCAGTTCTTC.

The rearrangement links TRBV19 to TRBJ1-1; no clear D gene. The germline V gene encodes CDR1 LNHDA and CDR2 SQIVND (reference sequence). The V end was cut by 4 bases, the J end by 8 bases, with 11 bases between. This CDR3 region has 12 residues. The CDR3 is CASSTFGVEAFF. The CDR3 coding sequence is TGTGCCAGTAGTACCTTCGGGGTAGAAGCTTTCTTT.

The chain employs TRBV21-1 and TRBJ2-4; TRBD2, the table's D call, lacks a check against the DNA. TRBV21-1 corresponds to a pseudogene. The CDR3 is made up of 15 amino acids. The CDR3 region is CASSKVRELRNIQYF. The CDR3 nucleotides are TGTGCCAGCAGCAAAGTGAGGGAACTAAGAAACATTCAGTACTTC.

This clone showed up just once. CDR3 sequence reads: CASSVGGSSTDTQYF. The CDR3 coding sequence is TGTGCCAGCAGCGTAGGTGGTAGCAGCACAGATACGCAGTATTTT. The genes are TRBV9 and TRBJ2-3, with unresolved D. Trimming cost V 0 bases and J 0 bases, with 8 bases left between them. The CDR3 runs 15 residues. Germline CDR1 reads SGDLS; CDR2 reads YYNGEE.

The chain is built from TRBV5-1 and TRBJ2-3, with D possibly being TRBD1 (5 bases). Germline-derived CDR1 and CDR2 are SGHRS and YFSETQ. The CDR3 totals 13 residues. V was clipped by 4 bases and J by 8 bases, with 14 bases between them. The CDR3 sequence: CASSEPGLATQYF. The CDR3 DNA sequence: TGCGCCAGCAGCGAACCAGGGCTGGCTACGCAGTATTTT.

The gene calls are TRBV13 and TRBJ2-1; possible D gene TRBD2, 5 bases. Germline assignment: CDR1 PRHDT and CDR2 FYEKMQ (reference sequence). V was cut by 5 bases and J by 7 bases, with 12 bases left in between. This CDR3 has 13 residues. CDR3: CASSLRTVNEQFF. Here the CDR3 DNA reads TGTGCCAGCAGCCTCCGGACTGTAAATGAGCAGTTCTTC.

The V call is TRBV5-5, the J call TRBJ1-5; D remains unclear. The ends were cut back, 1 base at V and 7 bases at J, with 15 bases in the middle. CDR3 length: 15 amino acids. The germline V gene has CDR1 SGHKS and CDR2 YYEKEE (reference sequence). The CDR3 loop reads CASSLQAGPGQPQHF. The CDR3 DNA is TGTGCCAGCAGCTTGCAAGCGGGTCCGGGACAGCCCCAGCATTTT. Using reference TRBV5-5 and TRBJ1-5 for the parts outside the CDR3, the full variable domain is DAGVTQSPTHLIKTRGQQVTLRCSPISGHKSVSWYQQVLGQGPQFIFQYYEKEERGRGNFPDRFSARQFPNYSSELNVNALLLGDSALYLCASSLQAGPGQPQHFGDGTRLSIL.

The J gene is TRBJ2-7, the V gene TRBV25-1, with 10 bases fitting TRBD1. The CDR3 has 14 residues. The germline V gene encodes CDR1 MGHDK and CDR2 SYGVNS. V was clipped by 6 bases and J by 5 bases; unmatched bases: 7. CDR3 DNA sequence: TGTGCCAGCAGGAGAAGACAGGGGGCCCACGAGCAGTACTTC. Amino acid sequence: CASRRRQGAHEQYF.

The gene calls are TRBV5-1 and TRBJ2-3; a possible D gene is TRBD1 (5 bases). From germline, CDR1 is SGHRS and CDR2 YFSETQ. This CDR3 spans 17 amino acids. V was shortened by 4 bases and J by 6 bases, with 24 bases between the two germline ends. The CDR3 loop reads CASSPREAGVMLDTQYF. For the CDR3, the DNA is TGCGCCAGCAGCCCCAGGGAAGCCGGAGTTATGTTGGATACGCAGTATTTT.

The chain is built from TRBV5-1 and TRBJ2-2; unclear D gene. Trimming removed 0 bases from V and 5 bases from J, with 8 bases in between. The CDR3 loop spans 14 amino acids. CDR1 is SGHRS and CDR2 is YFSETQ in the germline V gene. The CDR3 region is CASSLGLATGELFF. The CDR3 coding sequence is TGCGCCAGCAGCTTGGGGTTGGCTACCGGGGAGCTGTTTTTT.

The rearrangement joins TRBV5-6 to TRBJ2-3, with a possible D match to TRBD1 (6 bases). V lost 5 bases and J 4 bases, leaving 14 bases between the germline ends. The CDR3 has 14 residues. In germline, CDR1 is SGHDT, CDR2 YYEEEE. This CDR3 reads CASSRGAGADTQYF. CDR3 nucleotide sequence: TGTGCCAGCAGTAGAGGGGCAGGGGCAGATACGCAGTATTTT.

The chain couples TRBV12-3 or TRBV12-4 to TRBJ1-1; D is undetermined. V gave up 10 bases and J gave up 5 bases, with 17 bases separating them. This CDR3 is 13 amino acids long. The CDR3: CAIREGGPTEAFF. The CDR3 bases are TGTGCCATCCGAGAGGGCGGGCCGACTGAAGCTTTCTTT.

The chain employs TRBV4-1 and TRBJ2-5, with TRBD1 identical over 7 bases. Losses at the gene ends were 2 bases for V and 4 bases for J; bases not matched to a gene: 7. The CDR3 spans 15 residues. CDR1 is MGHRA and CDR2 is YSYEKL in the germline V gene. The CDR3 loop is CASSQSQGNGETQYF. CDR3 in DNA: TGCGCCAGCAGCCAATCACAGGGGAATGGAGAGACCCAGTACTTC.

This chain joins TRBV11-3 and TRBJ2-2, with a possible D match to TRBD1 (5 bases). The V end lost 6 bases, the J end lost 6 bases, and 11 bases lay between the germline ends. The CDR3 spans 13 residues. Germline CDR1 is SGHNT and CDR2 is YENEEA. The CDR3 DNA reads TGTGCCAGCAGTAGTCCAGGGTCCGGGGAGCTGTTTTTT. Its translation is CASSSPGSGELFF.

Only a few counts were recorded for this clone. The chain has TRBV7-9 and TRBJ1-6; 12 positions match TRBD1. The CDR3 totals 15 residues. V dropped 5 bases and J dropped 6; count of bases not matched to a gene: 2. Germline-derived CDR1 and CDR2 are SEHNR and FQNEAQ (reference sequence). The CDR3 bases are TGTGCCAGCAGCGGGGACAGGGGGCTTAATTCACCCCTCCACTTT. Its translation is CASSGDRGLNSPLHF.

The V and J genes are TRBV18 and TRBJ1-1; no firm D call. V was cut by 2 bases and J by 1 base, with 8 bases left in between. In germline, CDR1 is KGHSH, CDR2 LQKENI. This CDR3 region has 14 residues. For the CDR3, the DNA is TGTGCCAGCTCACCATCTGGGAGGAACACTGAAGCTTTCTTT. It translates to CASSPSGRNTEAFF.

The chain carries TRBV30 and TRBJ2-3; TRBD2 matches at 7 bases. The V and J ends lost 8 bases and 0 bases, in that order; junction bases with no gene match: 11. The CDR3 covers 15 residues. Germline loops: CDR1 GTSNPN, CDR2 SVGIG (reference sequence). The CDR3 reads CAVNLGTTSTDTQYF. In nucleotides, the CDR3 is TGTGCCGTTAACCTCGGGACTACTAGCACAGATACGCAGTATTTT.

This clone was found once. The chain employs TRBV4-1 and TRBJ2-1, with 8 bases matching TRBD2. V lost 0 bases, J lost 4 bases, and 5 bases stayed unmatched. Germline V gene data show CDR1 as MGHRA and CDR2 as YSYEKL. The CDR3 loop spans 16 amino acids. CDR3 in amino acids: CASSQDLTSGYNEQFF. The CDR3 DNA is TGCGCCAGCAGCCAAGATTTAACTAGCGGATACAATGAGCAGTTCTTC.

The chain combines TRBV6-5 with TRBJ2-7; TRBD2 might be the D (5 bases). Trimming left V 7 bases short and J 3 bases short, with 16 bases between. Germline V gene data show CDR1 as MNHEY and CDR2 as SVGAGI. The CDR3 sequence is 14 residues long. CDR3 residues: CASKESGLGYEQYF. In DNA, the CDR3 is TGTGCCAGCAAAGAAAGCGGACTTGGCTACGAGCAGTACTTC.

The chain has TRBV7-8 and TRBJ2-1; a weak D match, TRBD2 (5 bases). The germline V gene has CDR1 SGHVS and CDR2 FQNEAQ. Trimming shortened V by 3 bases and J by 2 bases, and 11 bases separated the two germline ends. This CDR3 spans 15 amino acids. The CDR3 spells CASSFIEGAYNEQFF. CDR3 nucleotide sequence: TGTGCCAGCAGCTTTATCGAGGGCGCCTACAATGAGCAGTTCTTC.